This is a list of T cell receptor beta chains from one sample in a study of cytomegalovirus exposure and HLA in healthy donors. The repertoire was sequenced with immunoSEQ multiplex PCR; TCRdb's copy has only in-frame clones and lacks some. This sample carries some 140,000 clones, about 68% of them seen once, and the ten largest clones take roughly 1.7%. The sequenced sample consisted of PBMCs. These receptors were collected from a human donor in good health. Both conserved end residues are part of each CDR3. The D gene is left open where the match is weak. The size of a clone is reported for some rows only, either as once, few or many, or as a class for expanded clones.

>TRBV6-1|NA|few|TRBJ2-7
TGTGCCAGCAGGGTAGGGGGTTGGAACGAGCAGTACTTC
CASRVGGWNEQYF
>TRBV25-1|NA|few|TRBJ2-5
TGTGCCAGCGGGTGGGACACGTGGACCCAGTACTTC
CASGWDTWTQYF
>TRBV6-5|TRBD1|NA|TRBJ2-7
TGTGCCAGCAACCGGGGACAGGGTTACGAGCAGTACTTC
CASNRGQGYEQYF
>TRBV18|NA|NA|TRBJ2-2
TGTGCCAGCTCACCACCGTTGGGGGGAGGAACGACCGGGGAGCTGTTTTTT
CASSPPLGGGTTGELFF
>TRBV5-4|NA|few|TRBJ2-1
TGTGCCAGCAGCTCAGATTCTGAGCAGTTCTTC
CASSSDSEQFF
>TRBV11-2|NA|NA|TRBJ1-4
TGTGCCAGCAGCTTATCAGGGGCTGAAAAACTGTTTTTT
CASSLSGAEKLFF
>TRBV5-1|NA|few|TRBJ2-1
TGCGCCAGCAGCTTTCCGGGACTGGACAATGAGCAGTTCTTC
CASSFPGLDNEQFF
>TRBV27|TRBD1|NA|TRBJ2-7
TGTGCCAGCAGTTTAGGGACAGGGTTGAACGAGCAGTACTTC
CASSLGTGLNEQYF
>TRBV7-2|TRBD2|NA|TRBJ2-7
TGTGCCAGCAGCCTGGAGGGACTAGAGTCCTACGAGCAGTACTTC
CASSLEGLESYEQYF
>TRBV6-5|NA|NA|TRBJ1-1
TGTGCCAGCAGTTACACAGAGAACACTGAAGCTTTCTTT
CASSYTENTEAFF
>TRBV6-6|NA|once|TRBJ1-2
TGTGCCAGCATTATGACACGGACAGATGCTACCTATGGCTACACCTTC
CASIMTRTDATYGYTF
>TRBV10-2|TRBD2|NA|TRBJ2-3
TGCGCCAGCAACGGGACTAGCGGGGACCCTAGCACAGATACGCAGTATTTT
CASNGTSGDPSTDTQYF
>TRBV5-1|NA|NA|TRBJ1-3
TGCGCCAGCAGCTTCGCTGTGGGGGGAGCTGGAAACACCATATATTTT
CASSFAVGGAGNTIYF
>TRBV27|TRBD2|NA|TRBJ2-5
TGTGCCAGCAGGCCTGGACTAGCGAAAGAGACCCAGTACTTC
CASRPGLAKETQYF
>TRBV5-4|NA|NA|TRBJ1-1
TGTGCCAGCAGCTTGGTACCCCGGGGGGTGATGAACACTGAAGCTTTCTTT
CASSLVPRGVMNTEAFF
>TRBV5-5|NA|few|TRBJ2-2
TGTGCCAGCAGCTGGGGGGGCACAGACGCCGGGGAGCTGTTTTTT
CASSWGGTDAGELFF